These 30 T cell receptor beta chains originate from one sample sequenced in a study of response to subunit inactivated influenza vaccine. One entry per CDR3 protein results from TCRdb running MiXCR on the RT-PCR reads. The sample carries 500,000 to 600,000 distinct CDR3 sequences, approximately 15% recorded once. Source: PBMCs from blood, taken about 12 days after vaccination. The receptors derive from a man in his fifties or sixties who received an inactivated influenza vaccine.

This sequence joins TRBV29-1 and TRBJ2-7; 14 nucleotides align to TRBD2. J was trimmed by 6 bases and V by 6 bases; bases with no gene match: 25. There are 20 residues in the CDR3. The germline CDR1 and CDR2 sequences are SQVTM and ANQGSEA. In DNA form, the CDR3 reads TGCAGCGTCGATACAGGGGGGACTAGCGGGAGTTCAGCACGACCTTCCGAGCAGTACTTC. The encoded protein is CSVDTGGTSGSSARPSEQYF.

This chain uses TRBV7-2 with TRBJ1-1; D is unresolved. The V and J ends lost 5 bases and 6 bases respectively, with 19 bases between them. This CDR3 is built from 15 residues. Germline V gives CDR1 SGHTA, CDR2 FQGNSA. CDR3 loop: CASSLTTVPVAEAFF. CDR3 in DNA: TGTGCCAGCAGCCTCACCACAGTCCCGGTCGCTGAAGCTTTCTTT.

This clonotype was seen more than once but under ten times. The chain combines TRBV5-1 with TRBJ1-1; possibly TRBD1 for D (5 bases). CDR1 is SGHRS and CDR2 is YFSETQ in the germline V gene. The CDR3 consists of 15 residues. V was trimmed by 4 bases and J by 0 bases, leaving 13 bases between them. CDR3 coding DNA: TGCGCCAGCAGCGGGGGGGGACGGCTGAACACTGAAGCTTTCTTT. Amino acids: CASSGGGRLNTEAFF.

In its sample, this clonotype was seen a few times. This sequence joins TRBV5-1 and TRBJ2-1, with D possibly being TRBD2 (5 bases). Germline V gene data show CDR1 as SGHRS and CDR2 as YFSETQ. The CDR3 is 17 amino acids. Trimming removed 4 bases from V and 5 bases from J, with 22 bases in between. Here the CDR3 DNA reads TGCGCCAGCAGCCGGAACCAGGACTCAGCTTTGGACAATGAGCAGTTCTTC. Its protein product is CASSRNQDSALDNEQFF.

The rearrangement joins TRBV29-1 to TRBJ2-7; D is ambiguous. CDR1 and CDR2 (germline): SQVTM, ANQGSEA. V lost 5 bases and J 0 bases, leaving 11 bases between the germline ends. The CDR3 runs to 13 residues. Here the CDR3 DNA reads TGCAGCGTTTTTGTGGCCTACTCCTACGAGCAGTACTTC. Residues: CSVFVAYSYEQYF.

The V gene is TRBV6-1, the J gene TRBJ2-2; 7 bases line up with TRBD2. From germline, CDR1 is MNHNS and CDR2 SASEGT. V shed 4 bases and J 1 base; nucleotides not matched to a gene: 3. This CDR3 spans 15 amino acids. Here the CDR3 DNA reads TGTGCCAGCAGTGGAACTAGCGTGAACACCGGGGAGCTGTTTTTT. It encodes CASSGTSVNTGELFF.

CDR3 region: CASSLVGGESYNEQFF. CDR3 bases: TGTGCCAGCAGCTTGGTCGGGGGGGAATCCTACAATGAGCAGTTCTTC. J is TRBJ2-1 and V is TRBV7-2, with 8 bases lining up with TRBD2. Germline V lookup: CDR1 SGHTA, CDR2 FQGNSA. The CDR3 spans 16 residues. The junction had 5 bases not matched to a gene; V was cut back by 3 bases and J by 1 base.

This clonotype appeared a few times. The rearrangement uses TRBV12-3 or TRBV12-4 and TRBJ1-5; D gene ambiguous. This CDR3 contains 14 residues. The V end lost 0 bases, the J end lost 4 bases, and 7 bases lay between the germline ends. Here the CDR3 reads CASSLAGKNQPQHF. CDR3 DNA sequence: TGTGCCAGCAGTTTAGCGGGCAAGAATCAGCCCCAGCATTTT.

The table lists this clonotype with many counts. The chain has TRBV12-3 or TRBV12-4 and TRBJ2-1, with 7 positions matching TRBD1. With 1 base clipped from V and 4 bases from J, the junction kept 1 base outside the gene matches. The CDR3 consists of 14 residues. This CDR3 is CASSLGTGYNEQFF. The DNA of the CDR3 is TGTGCCAGCAGTTTAGGGACAGGTTACAATGAGCAGTTCTTC.

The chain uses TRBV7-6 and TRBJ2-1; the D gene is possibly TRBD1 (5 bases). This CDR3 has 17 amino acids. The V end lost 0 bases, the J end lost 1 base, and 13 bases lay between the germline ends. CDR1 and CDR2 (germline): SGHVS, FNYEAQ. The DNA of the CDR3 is TGTGCCAGCAGCTTAGCTTTCTCAGGGTATTCCTACAATGAGCAGTTCTTC. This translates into CASSLAFSGYSYNEQFF.

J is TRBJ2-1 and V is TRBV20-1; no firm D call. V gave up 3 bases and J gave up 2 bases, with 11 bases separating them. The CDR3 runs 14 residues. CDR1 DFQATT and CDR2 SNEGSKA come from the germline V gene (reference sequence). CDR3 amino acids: CSASKGIAYNEQFF. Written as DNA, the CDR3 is TGCAGTGCTAGTAAGGGTATCGCCTACAATGAGCAGTTCTTC.

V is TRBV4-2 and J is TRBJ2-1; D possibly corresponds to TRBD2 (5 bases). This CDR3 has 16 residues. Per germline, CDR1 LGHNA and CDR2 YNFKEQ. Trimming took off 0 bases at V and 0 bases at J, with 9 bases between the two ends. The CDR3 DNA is TGTGCCAGCAGCCAAGAACGGGCGGGCTCCTACAATGAGCAGTTCTTC. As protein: CASSQERAGSYNEQFF.

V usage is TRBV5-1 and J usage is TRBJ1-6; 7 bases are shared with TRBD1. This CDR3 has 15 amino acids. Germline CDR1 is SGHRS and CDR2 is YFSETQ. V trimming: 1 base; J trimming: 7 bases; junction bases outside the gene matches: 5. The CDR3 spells CASSLRPGQNSPLHF. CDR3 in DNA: TGCGCCAGCAGCTTGCGACCGGGACAGAATTCACCCCTCCACTTT.

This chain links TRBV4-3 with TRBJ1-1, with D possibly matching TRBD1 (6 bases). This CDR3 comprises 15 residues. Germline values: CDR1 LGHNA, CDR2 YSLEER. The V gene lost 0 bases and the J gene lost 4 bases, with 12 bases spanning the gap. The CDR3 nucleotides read TGCGCCAGCAGCCAAGATGAAGGGGGGCGCACTGAAGCTTTCTTT. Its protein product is CASSQDEGGRTEAFF.

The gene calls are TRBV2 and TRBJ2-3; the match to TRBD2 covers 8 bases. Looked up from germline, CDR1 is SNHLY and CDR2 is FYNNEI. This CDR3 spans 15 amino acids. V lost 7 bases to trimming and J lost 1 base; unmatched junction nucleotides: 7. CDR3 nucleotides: TGTGCCAGCACCGACGGAGCGGGGGGCACAGATACGCAGTATTTT. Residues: CASTDGAGGTDTQYF. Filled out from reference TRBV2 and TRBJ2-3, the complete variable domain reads EPEVTQTPSHQVTQMGQEVILRCVPISNHLYFYWYRQILGQKVEFLVSFYNNEISEKSEIFDDQFSVERPDGSNFTLKIRSTKLEDSAMYFCASTDGAGGTDTQYFGPGTRLTVL.

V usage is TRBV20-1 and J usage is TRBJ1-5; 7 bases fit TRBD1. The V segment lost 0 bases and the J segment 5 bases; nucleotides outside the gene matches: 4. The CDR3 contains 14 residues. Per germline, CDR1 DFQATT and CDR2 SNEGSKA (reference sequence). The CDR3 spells CSAREGQKYQPQHF. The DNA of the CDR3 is TGCAGTGCTAGAGAGGGACAGAAGTATCAGCCCCAGCATTTT.

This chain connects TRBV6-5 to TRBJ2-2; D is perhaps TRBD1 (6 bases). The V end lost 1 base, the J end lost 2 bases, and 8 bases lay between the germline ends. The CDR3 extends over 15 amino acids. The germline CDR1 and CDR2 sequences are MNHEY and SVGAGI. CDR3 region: CASSYWTDNTGELFF. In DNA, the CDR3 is TGTGCCAGCAGTTACTGGACAGATAACACCGGGGAGCTGTTTTTT.

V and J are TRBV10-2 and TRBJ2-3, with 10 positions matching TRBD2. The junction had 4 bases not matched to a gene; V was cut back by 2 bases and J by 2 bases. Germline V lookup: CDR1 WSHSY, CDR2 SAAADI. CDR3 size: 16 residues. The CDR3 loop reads CASSETSGVNTDTQYF. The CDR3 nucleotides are TGCGCCAGCAGTGAGACTAGCGGGGTGAACACAGATACGCAGTATTTT.

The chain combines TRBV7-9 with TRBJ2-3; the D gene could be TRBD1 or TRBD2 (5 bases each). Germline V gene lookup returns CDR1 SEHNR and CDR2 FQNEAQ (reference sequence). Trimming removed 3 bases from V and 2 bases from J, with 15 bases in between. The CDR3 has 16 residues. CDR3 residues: CASSFGVRAATDTQYF. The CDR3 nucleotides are TGTGCCAGCAGCTTCGGGGTCAGGGCTGCCACAGATACGCAGTATTTT.

The CDR3: CASSSGTGMLDTQYF. For the CDR3, the DNA is TGTGCCAGCAGCTCCGGGACAGGGATGTTAGATACGCAGTATTTT. The chain recombines TRBV3-1 with TRBJ2-3; 9 bases are a match to TRBD1. This CDR3 has 15 residues. Germline V gene data show CDR1 as LGHDT and CDR2 as YNNKEL (reference sequence). V lost 5 bases to trimming and J lost 5 bases; unmatched junction nucleotides: 8.

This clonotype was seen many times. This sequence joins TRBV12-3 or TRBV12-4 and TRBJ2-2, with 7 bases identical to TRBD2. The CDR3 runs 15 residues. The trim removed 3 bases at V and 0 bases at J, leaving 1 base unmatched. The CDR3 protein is CASSFRGANTGELFF. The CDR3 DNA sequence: TGTGCCAGCAGTTTTCGGGGGGCGAACACCGGGGAGCTGTTTTTT.

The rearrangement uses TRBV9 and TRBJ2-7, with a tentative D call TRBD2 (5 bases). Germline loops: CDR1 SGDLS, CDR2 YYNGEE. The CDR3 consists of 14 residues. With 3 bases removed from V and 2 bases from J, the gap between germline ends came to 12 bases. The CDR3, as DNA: TGTGCCAGCAGCGACGAGAGGGCACCCTACGAGCAGTACTTC. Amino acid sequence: CASSDERAPYEQYF.

The CDR3 is CASSLEASGGSYNEQFF. CDR3 bases: TGTGCCAGCAGCTTAGAGGCTAGCGGGGGGTCCTACAATGAGCAGTTCTTC. The gene calls are TRBV11-2 and TRBJ2-1; 11 bases line up with TRBD2. CDR1 and CDR2 (germline): SGHAT, FQNNGV. V shed 0 bases and J 1 base; nucleotides not matched to a gene: 2. CDR3 length equals 17 residues. Drawing the rest from reference TRBV11-2 and TRBJ2-1, the complete variable domain is EAGVAQSPRYKIIEKRQSVAFWCNPISGHATLYWYQQILGQGPKLLIQFQNNGVVDDSQLPKDRFSAERLKGVDSTLKIQPAKLEDSAVYLCASSLEASGGSYNEQFFGPGTRLTVL.

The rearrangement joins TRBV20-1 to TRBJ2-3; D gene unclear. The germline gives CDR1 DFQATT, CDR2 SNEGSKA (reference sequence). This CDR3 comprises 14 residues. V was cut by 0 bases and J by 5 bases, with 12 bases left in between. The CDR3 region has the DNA TGCAGTGCTAGAGAACTTTCCCAGGAAGATACGCAGTATTTT. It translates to CSARELSQEDTQYF.

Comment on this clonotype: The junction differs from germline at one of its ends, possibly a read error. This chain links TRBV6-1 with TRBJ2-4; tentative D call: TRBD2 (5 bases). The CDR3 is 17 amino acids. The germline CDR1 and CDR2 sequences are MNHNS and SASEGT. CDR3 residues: CAISEAGNRLAKNIQYF. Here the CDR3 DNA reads TGTGCCATCAGTGAAGCCGGGAACCGGTTGGCCAAAAACATTCAGTACTTC.

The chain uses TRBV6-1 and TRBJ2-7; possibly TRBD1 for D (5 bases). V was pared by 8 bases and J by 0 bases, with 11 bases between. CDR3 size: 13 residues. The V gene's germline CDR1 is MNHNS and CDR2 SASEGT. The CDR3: CASARQYSYEQYF. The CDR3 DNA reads TGTGCCAGCGCCAGACAGTACTCCTACGAGCAGTACTTC.

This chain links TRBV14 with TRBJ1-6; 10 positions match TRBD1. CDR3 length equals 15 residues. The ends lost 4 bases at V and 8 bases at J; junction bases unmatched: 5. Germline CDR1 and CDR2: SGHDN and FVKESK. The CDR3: CASSPRTGGHSPLHF. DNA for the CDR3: TGTGCCAGCAGCCCGCGGACAGGGGGACATTCACCCCTCCACTTT.

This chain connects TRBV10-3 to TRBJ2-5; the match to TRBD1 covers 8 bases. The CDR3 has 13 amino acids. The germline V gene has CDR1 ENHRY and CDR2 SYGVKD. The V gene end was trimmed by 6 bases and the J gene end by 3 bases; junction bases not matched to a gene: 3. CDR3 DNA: TGTGCCATCAGCGGGACAGGAGAAGAGACCCAGTACTTC. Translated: CAISGTGEETQYF.

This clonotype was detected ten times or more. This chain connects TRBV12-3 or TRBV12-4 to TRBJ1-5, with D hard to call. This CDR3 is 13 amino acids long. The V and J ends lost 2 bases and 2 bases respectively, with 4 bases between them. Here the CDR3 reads CASSLTRNQPQHF. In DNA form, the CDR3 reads TGTGCCAGCAGTTTAACTCGCAATCAGCCCCAGCATTTT.

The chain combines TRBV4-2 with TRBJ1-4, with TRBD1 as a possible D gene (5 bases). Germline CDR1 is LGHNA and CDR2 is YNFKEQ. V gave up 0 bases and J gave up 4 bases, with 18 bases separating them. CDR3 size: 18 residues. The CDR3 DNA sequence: TGTGCCAGCAGCCAAGATAATTTAGGGGTCGTCGTTAATGAAAAACTGTTTTTT. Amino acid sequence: CASSQDNLGVVVNEKLFF.